The rows below give T cell receptor beta chains drawn from one sample of a study of blood T cell repertoires in COVID-19. The table came from immunoSEQ multiplex PCR; TCRdb's copy has only in-frame clones and leaves some out. Among 200,000 to 250,000 clones listed, 86% were seen once. The material sequenced was peripheral blood. These TCRs come from a man aged 25 to 40 who had recovered from COVID-19. The CDR3 runs from the conserved cysteine through the conserved F or W. Fields, in order: clone size, D gene, V gene, J gene, CDR3 DNA, CDR3 protein. The D gene is left open where the match is weak. Size values are once, few and many counts, or a class for expanded clones, and some rows have none.

>NA|NA|TRBV24-1|TRBJ1-2
TGTGCCACCAGTGATTTGGGGCAATCGGACTATGGCTACACCTTC
CATSDLGQSDYGYTF
>NA|NA|TRBV19|TRBJ2-7
TGTGCCAGTAGTATAGGATCCAGGGGATTGGACGAGCAGTACTTC
CASSIGSRGLDEQYF
>NA|NA|TRBV6-6|TRBJ1-4
TGTGCCAGCAGTTACTCTGCGGGGACTCATGAAAAACTGTTTTTT
CASSYSAGTHEKLFF
>once|NA|TRBV7-2|TRBJ2-3
TGTGCCAGCAGCTTACGGGGGTCAGATACGCAGTATTTT
CASSLRGSDTQYF
>NA|NA|TRBV2|TRBJ2-1
TGTGCCAGCAGCGGGGATTACTTTGACAATGAGCAGTTCTTC
CASSGDYFDNEQFF
>few|TRBD1|TRBV7-9|TRBJ1-5
TGTGCCAGCAGCGGTCCACGAGGGACAGGGGGCTGGAGCAATCAGCCCCAGCATTTT
CASSGPRGTGGWSNQPQHF
>once|NA|TRBV19|TRBJ2-1
TGTGCCAGTAGTATAGCCTCCGACAATGAGCAGTTCTTC
CASSIASDNEQFF
>NA|NA|TRBV4-1|TRBJ2-1
TGCGCCAGCAGTCTTCCCTCGGGCTACAATGAGCAGTTCTTC
CASSLPSGYNEQFF
>NA|NA|TRBV19|TRBJ2-7
TGTGCCAGTAGTATAAGGGGGGGCGGCCGCTACTACGAGCAGTACTTC
CASSIRGGGRYYEQYF
>NA|TRBD2|TRBV7-9|TRBJ2-1
TGTGCCAGCAGCCGACTAGCGGGGAGGTCGAATGAGCAGTTCTTC
CASSRLAGRSNEQFF
>NA|NA|TRBV4-2|TRBJ2-3
TGTGCCAGCAGCCCCGAGGGGCGGGGAGAAACAGATACGCAGTATTTT
CASSPEGRGETDTQYF
>once|NA|TRBV19|TRBJ2-1
TGTGCCAGTAGTAAAGGGCCGGCGGGTAGCTCCTACAATGAGCAGTTCTTC
CASSKGPAGSSYNEQFF
>once|NA|TRBV13|TRBJ1-1
TGTGCCAGCAGTTTAGGCACGGGAAGGGACACTGAAGCTTTCTTT
CASSLGTGRDTEAFF
>NA|TRBD1|TRBV25-1|TRBJ2-7
TGTGCCAGCAGAAGACAGGGAACCTACGAGCAGTACTTC
CASRRQGTYEQYF
>NA|TRBD1|TRBV14|TRBJ2-1
TGTGCCAGCAGCCACCGACGACAGGGGGCAGGGAATGAGCAGTTCTTC
CASSHRRQGAGNEQFF
>NA|NA|TRBV19|TRBJ1-6
TGTGCCAGTAGCCTCCTCTTGAGGGGAGGGAATTCACCCCTCCACTTT
CASSLLLRGGNSPLHF
>NA|NA|TRBV3-1/TRBV3-2|TRBJ1-5
TGTGCCAGCAGCCAAGGGGTGGAGGGAGTCCAGCCCCAGCATTTT
CASSQGVEGVQPQHF
>NA|NA|TRBV10-1|TRBJ1-1
TGCGCCACCAAGCGGTCCATCCTCCCAGCACTCAACTTCGGGCACACTGAAGCTTTCTTT
CATKRSILPALNFGHTEAFF
>NA|TRBD2|TRBV20-1|TRBJ2-7
TGCAGTGCTAGTACTAGCGGGGTCTGGGAGCAGTACTTC
CSASTSGVWEQYF
>few|TRBD2|TRBV2|TRBJ2-7
TGTGCCAGCCGGAAAGGGACTACGCTTACCTACGAGCAGTACTTC
CASRKGTTLTYEQYF
>once|NA|TRBV12-5|TRBJ2-2
TGTGCTAGTGGTTTGGTGACAGGACCTGAGGTCGGGGAGCTGTTTTTT
CASGLVTGPEVGELFF
>few|TRBD1|TRBV2|TRBJ2-7
TGTGCCAGCGGAGCAGGGGGCTACGAGCAGTACTTC
CASGAGGYEQYF
>NA|NA|TRBV6-5|TRBJ1-4
TGTGCCAGCAGTTCCGGGGGGGGGACTGAAAAACTGTTTTTT
CASSSGGGTEKLFF
>NA|TRBD2|TRBV5-1|TRBJ2-3
TGCGCCAGCAGCCTACCCTCCAGCGGGGGGGCAGCAGATACGCAGTATTTT
CASSLPSSGGAADTQYF
>NA|NA|TRBV21-1|TRBJ1-1
TGTGCCAGCAGCAAGCGGAGGGGCACTGAAGCTTTCTTT
CASSKRRGTEAFF
>NA|TRBD1|TRBV10-3|TRBJ2-7
TGTGCCTACTCGCAGGGGGTATTTAGGGAGCAGTACTTC
CAYSQGVFREQYF
>few|NA|TRBV5-4|TRBJ2-2
TGTGCCAGCAGATTGGACCCAGCGGGGGAGCTGTTTTTT
CASRLDPAGELFF
>NA|TRBD2|TRBV19|TRBJ2-7
TGTGCCAGTTTGGGGGGGTCTGGCTACGAGCAGTACTTC
CASLGGSGYEQYF
>NA|TRBD1|TRBV19|TRBJ1-1
TGTGCCAGTATGATAGGACAGGGTGGAACTTTCTTT
CASMIGQGGTFF
>NA|NA|TRBV10-1|TRBJ2-7
TGCGCCAGCAGTGGCAGGGGTCTCCACGAGCAGTACTTC
CASSGRGLHEQYF
>NA|TRBD1|TRBV7-8|TRBJ2-3
TGTGCCAGCAGCTTACGAGGGCAGGGGGAGAGGGCAGATACGCAGTATTTT
CASSLRGQGERADTQYF
>NA|NA|TRBV27|TRBJ2-2
TGTGCCAGCAGTTGGTCCGTACTGGCCGGGGAGCTGTTTTTT
CASSWSVLAGELFF
>NA|NA|TRBV14|TRBJ2-7
TGTGCCAGCAGCCCTTTGTCAGCGGGCTCCTACGAGCAGTACTTC
CASSPLSAGSYEQYF
>once|NA|TRBV5-5|TRBJ2-7
TGTGCCAGCAGCTTGGAACAGGTAATCTTCTACGAGCAGTACTTC
CASSLEQVIFYEQYF
>NA|TRBD1|TRBV11-3|TRBJ2-2
TGTGCCAGCGGAAGGACAGGGGGAACCGGGGAGCTGTTTTTT
CASGRTGGTGELFF
>NA|NA|TRBV9|TRBJ1-5
TGTGCCAGCAGCGTAGGGACAGGCAATCAGCCCCAGCATTTT
CASSVGTGNQPQHF
>NA|NA|TRBV5-1|TRBJ1-1
TGCGCCAGCAGCCCTCAGGGGCTGGACACTGAAGCTTTCTTT
CASSPQGLDTEAFF
>NA|NA|TRBV14|TRBJ1-2
TGTGCCAGCACTCAAAGCGGGGCGCCGAACTATGGCTACACCTTC
CASTQSGAPNYGYTF
>NA|NA|TRBV9|TRBJ1-2
TGTGCCAGCAGCGTAGGGGGTAGGGGGTACGATGGCTACACCTTC
CASSVGGRGYDGYTF
>NA|NA|TRBV6-5|TRBJ2-2
TGTGCCAGCAGTTACTGGCAGGGGTCCGGGGAGCTGTTTTTT
CASSYWQGSGELFF
>NA|NA|TRBV7-2|TRBJ1-2
TGTGCCAGCAGCTTAGTATCCGGGTGGCATGGCTACACCTTC
CASSLVSGWHGYTF
>NA|TRBD1|TRBV5-1|TRBJ2-7
TGCGCCAGCAGCCTGACAGGGGCCGAGCAGTACTTC
CASSLTGAEQYF
>NA|NA|TRBV29-1|TRBJ2-3
TGCAGCGTTGAAGTAGCAAAGCCCCCAAGATCGTATTTT
CSVEVAKPPRSYF
>NA|NA|TRBV7-9|TRBJ1-2
TGTGCCAGCAGCCAGGGGAACTATGGCTACACCTTC
CASSQGNYGYTF
>NA|TRBD1|TRBV7-2|TRBJ1-2
TGTGCCAGCAGTCCACAGGGGGACTTGAGTGGCTACACCTTC
CASSPQGDLSGYTF
>NA|NA|TRBV5-1|TRBJ1-2
TGCGCCAGCAGCTTATTCGACCCTCGCGGCAACTATGGCTACACCTTC
CASSLFDPRGNYGYTF
>NA|NA|TRBV10-3|TRBJ1-4
TGTGCCATCGGGTCGGAGGGTGAAAAACTGTTTTTT
CAIGSEGEKLFF
>NA|NA|TRBV19|TRBJ1-1
TGTGCCAGTAGTATAACGACTAACACTGAAGCTTTCTTT
CASSITTNTEAFF
>NA|TRBD1|TRBV29-1|TRBJ2-5
TGCAGCGTCGGGACAGGGGGCGGGAGTACCCAGTACTTC
CSVGTGGGSTQYF
>few|NA|TRBV27|TRBJ1-4
TGTGCCAGCAGTTTATCGGTTCTTAACAGCCCGAATGAAAAACTGTTTTTT
CASSLSVLNSPNEKLFF
>NA|TRBD2|TRBV5-1|TRBJ2-3
TGCGCCAGCAGCCCGCCGGGACTAGCGGGGGGCACAGATACGCAGTATTTT
CASSPPGLAGGTDTQYF
>NA|TRBD2|TRBV13|TRBJ2-3
TGTGCCAGCAGCCAGGGACTACGCGGTAGCACAGATACGCAGTATTTT
CASSQGLRGSTDTQYF
>NA|TRBD1|TRBV28|TRBJ2-7
TGTGCCAGCAGTTTAACTCAGGGGGCGAGGAACGAGCAGTACTTC
CASSLTQGARNEQYF
>once|TRBD1|TRBV18|TRBJ2-2
TGTGCCAGCCCTACAGGGGAGCACACCGGGGAGCTGTTTTTT
CASPTGEHTGELFF
>NA|NA|TRBV10-3|TRBJ1-1
TGTGCCACCGGGAGGGGTGTGAACACTGAAGCTTTCTTT
CATGRGVNTEAFF